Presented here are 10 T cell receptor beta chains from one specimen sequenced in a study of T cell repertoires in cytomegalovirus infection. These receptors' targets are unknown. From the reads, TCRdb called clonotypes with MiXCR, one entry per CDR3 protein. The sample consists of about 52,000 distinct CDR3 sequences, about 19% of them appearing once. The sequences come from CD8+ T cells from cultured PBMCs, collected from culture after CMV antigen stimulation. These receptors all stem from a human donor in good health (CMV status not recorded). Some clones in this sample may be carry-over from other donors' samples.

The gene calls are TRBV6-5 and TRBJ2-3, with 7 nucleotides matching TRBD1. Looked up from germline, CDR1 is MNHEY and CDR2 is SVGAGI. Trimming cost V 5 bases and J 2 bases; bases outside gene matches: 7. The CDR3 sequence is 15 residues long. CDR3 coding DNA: TGTGCCAGCAGTCGGGGACAGATAGACACAGATACGCAGTATTTT. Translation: CASSRGQIDTDTQYF.

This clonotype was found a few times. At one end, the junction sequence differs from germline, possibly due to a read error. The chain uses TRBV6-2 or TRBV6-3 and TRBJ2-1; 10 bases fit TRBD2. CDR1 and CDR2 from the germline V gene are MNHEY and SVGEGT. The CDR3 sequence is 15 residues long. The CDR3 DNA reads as TGTGCCAGCACTTACAGGGGACTAGCGAAGGCTGAGCAGTTCTTC. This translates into CASTYRGLAKAEQFF.

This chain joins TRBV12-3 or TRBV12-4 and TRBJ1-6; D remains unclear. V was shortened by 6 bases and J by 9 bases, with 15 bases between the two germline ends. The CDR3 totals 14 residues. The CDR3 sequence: CASSPPLWGSPLHF. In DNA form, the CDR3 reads TGTGCCAGCAGCCCCCCGCTCTGGGGTTCACCCCTCCACTTT.

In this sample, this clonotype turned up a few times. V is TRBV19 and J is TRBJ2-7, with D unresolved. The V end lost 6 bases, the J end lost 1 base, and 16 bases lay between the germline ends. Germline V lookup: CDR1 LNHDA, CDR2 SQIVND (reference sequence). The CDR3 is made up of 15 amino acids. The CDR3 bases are TGTGCCAGTAGGCCCTCCCTGGACCGTTCCTACGAGCAGTACTTC. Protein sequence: CASRPSLDRSYEQYF.

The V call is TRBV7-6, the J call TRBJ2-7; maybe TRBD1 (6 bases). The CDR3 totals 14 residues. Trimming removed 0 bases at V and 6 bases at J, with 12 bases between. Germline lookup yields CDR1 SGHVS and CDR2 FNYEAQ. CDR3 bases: TGTGCCAGCAGCTTAGCGCAGACAGGAGGCGAGCAGTACTTC. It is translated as CASSLAQTGGEQYF.

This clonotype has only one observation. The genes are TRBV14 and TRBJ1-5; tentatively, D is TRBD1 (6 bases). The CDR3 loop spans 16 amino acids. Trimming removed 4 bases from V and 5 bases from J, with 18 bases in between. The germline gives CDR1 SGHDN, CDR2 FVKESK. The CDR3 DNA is TGTGCCAGCAGCCCAGGCCCCGGGACAACACATCAGCCCCAGCATTTT. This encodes CASSPGPGTTHQPQHF. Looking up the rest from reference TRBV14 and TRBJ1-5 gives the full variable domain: EAGVTQFPSHSVIEKGQTVTLRCDPISGHDNLYWYRRVMGKEIKFLLHFVKESKQDESGMPNNRFLAERTGGTYSTLKVQPAELEDSGVYFCASSPGPGTTHQPQHFGDGTRLSIL.

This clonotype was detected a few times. For the CDR3, the DNA is TGTGCCAGCAGTCCCGACAGGGGTACGCAGCCCCAGCATTTT. This encodes CASSPDRGTQPQHF. This chain joins TRBV27 and TRBJ1-5; 8 bases are a match to TRBD1. Germline assignment: CDR1 MNHEY and CDR2 SMNVEV (reference sequence). The CDR3 is 14 amino acids. With V trimmed by 5 bases and J by 7 bases, 7 bases remained unmatched.

The CDR3 DNA sequence: TGTGCCAGCTCACCAGTCCAATCCTACAATGAGCAGTTCTTC. The encoded protein is CASSPVQSYNEQFF. This chain joins TRBV18 and TRBJ2-1; D ambiguous. V was cut by 2 bases and J by 1 base, with 6 bases left in between. CDR1 and CDR2 (germline): KGHSH, LQKENI. The CDR3 loop spans 14 amino acids.

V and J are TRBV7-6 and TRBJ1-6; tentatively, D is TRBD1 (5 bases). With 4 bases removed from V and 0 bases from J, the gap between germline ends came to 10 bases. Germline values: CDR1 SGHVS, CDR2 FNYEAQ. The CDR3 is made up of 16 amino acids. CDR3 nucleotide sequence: TGTGCCAGCAGCTCCCTGGGGGGCTCCTATAATTCACCCCTCCACTTT. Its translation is CASSSLGGSYNSPLHF.

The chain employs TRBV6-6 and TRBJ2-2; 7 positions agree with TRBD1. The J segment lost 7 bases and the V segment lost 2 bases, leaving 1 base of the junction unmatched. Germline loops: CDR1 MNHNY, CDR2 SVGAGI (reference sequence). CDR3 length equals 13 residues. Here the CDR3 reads CASSYQGVGELFF. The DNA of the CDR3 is TGTGCCAGCAGTTACCAGGGGGTCGGGGAGCTGTTTTTT.